This passage covers 10 T cell receptor beta chains from one sample sequenced in a study of blood T cell repertoires in COVID-19. TCRdb keeps only in-frame clones here, not all; method: immunoSEQ multiplex PCR. The sample has 150,000 to 200,000 clones, around 84% seen once; the top ten hold roughly 19%. Sequencing was carried out using peripheral blood. These receptors originate from a woman of 80 years or more with acute or convalescent COVID-19.

The chain recombines TRBV5-4 with TRBJ2-7, with 8 positions matching TRBD1. This CDR3 spans 16 amino acids. Trimming cost V 3 bases and J 3 bases; bases outside gene matches: 11. Germline CDR1 and CDR2: SGHNT and YYREEE (reference sequence). CDR3 sequence (DNA): TGTGCCAGCAGCTCTGGCCCGGCAGGGGGCGTCTACGAGCAGTACTTC. It specifies CASSSGPAGGVYEQYF.

The J gene is TRBJ1-6, the V gene TRBV27, with TRBD1 matching 7 bases. The trim removed 8 bases at V and 8 bases at J, leaving 6 bases unmatched. The CDR3 is made up of 13 amino acids. Looked up from germline, CDR1 is MNHEY and CDR2 is SMNVEV (reference sequence). In nucleotides, the CDR3 is TGTGCCAGCCCCGGGACAGCACATTCACCCCTCCACTTT. Protein sequence: CASPGTAHSPLHF.

This clone appeared a few times. The V and J genes are TRBV28 and TRBJ1-6; TRBD1 aligns across 7 bases. V was clipped by 6 bases and J by 8 bases; unmatched bases: 7. The CDR3 sequence is 14 residues long. The germline gives CDR1 MDHEN, CDR2 SYDVKM. As DNA, the CDR3 is TGTGCCAGCAGAGGGGGCTTAAAGGATTCACCCCTCCACTTT. Protein product: CASRGGLKDSPLHF.

V is TRBV28 and J is TRBJ1-2, with D unclear. V lost 4 bases to trimming and J lost 0 bases, with 12 bases between them. Germline assignment: CDR1 MDHEN and CDR2 SYDVKM. The CDR3 is 15 amino acids. This CDR3 is CASSSPPRANYGYTF. In nucleotides, the CDR3 is TGTGCCAGCAGTTCCCCTCCCCGAGCTAACTATGGCTACACCTTC.

The chain has TRBV11-3 and TRBJ2-1; weak D call: TRBD2 (6 bases). The CDR3 has 14 residues. Between the trimmed V and J ends, which lost 3 bases and 2 bases, there was a span of 8 bases. In germline, CDR1 is SGHNT, CDR2 YENEEA. The CDR3 region is CASSFSGAYNEQFF. In DNA form, the CDR3 reads TGTGCCAGCAGCTTTAGCGGAGCCTACAATGAGCAGTTCTTC.

This clone was recorded a few times. The chain has TRBV10-3 and TRBJ2-7; a possible D gene is TRBD2 (6 bases). With 2 bases removed from V and 4 bases from J, the gap between germline ends came to 12 bases. CDR1 ENHRY and CDR2 SYGVKD come from the germline V gene. The CDR3 is 14 amino acids. DNA of the CDR3: TGTGCCATCAGTGAGGAACCCCGGGGGTACGAGCAGTACTTC. Protein sequence: CAISEEPRGYEQYF.

V gene TRBV5-1 combines with J gene TRBJ2-5, with TRBD1 matching 9 bases. The germline V gene has CDR1 SGHRS and CDR2 YFSETQ. V dropped 4 bases and J dropped 3; count of bases not matched to a gene: 7. This CDR3 is built from 15 residues. The CDR3 reads CASSQDRGSEETQYF. CDR3 DNA: TGCGCCAGCAGCCAGGACAGGGGTTCCGAAGAGACCCAGTACTTC.

This chain uses TRBV7-3 with TRBJ1-1; no clear D. Trimming cost V 2 bases and J 1 base, with 8 bases left between them. Looked up from germline, CDR1 is SGHTA and CDR2 is FQGTGA. The CDR3 sequence is 14 residues long. The CDR3 spells CASSLESGNTEAFF. CDR3 bases: TGTGCCAGCAGCTTAGAGTCAGGGAACACTGAAGCTTTCTTT.

This sequence joins TRBV6-1 and TRBJ1-2, with 11 bases that match TRBD1. This CDR3 comprises 16 residues. CDR1 is MNHNS and CDR2 is SASEGT in the germline V gene. J was trimmed by 4 bases and V by 4 bases; bases with no gene match: 8. DNA for the CDR3: TGTGCCAGCAGTGTTGAATCCGGGACAGGGGGCTATGGCTACACCTTC. Its translation: CASSVESGTGGYGYTF.

The CDR3, as DNA: TGTGCCAGCAGTGGAGGGACACAGGGGGCCCTTCAGCCCCAGCATTTT. It encodes CASSGGTQGALQPQHF. The J gene is TRBJ1-5, the V gene TRBV6-1; 9 positions match TRBD1. CDR1 is MNHNS, CDR2 SASEGT, per germline. The trim removed 4 bases at V and 6 bases at J, leaving 10 bases unmatched. This CDR3 comprises 16 residues.